A single sample gave rise to the 19 T cell receptor beta chains below, sequenced in a study of shared clonotypes between healthy human individuals. Assay used: immunoSEQ multiplex PCR; TCRdb lists only in-frame clones, some missing. The sample contains 800,000 or so clones, 90% to 98% of which appear only once. Cells designated naive CD8 were CD45RO-negative and were positively selected for CCR7, with terminally differentiated effector memory CD45RA+ cells excluded. The sequenced sample was naive CD8+ T cells sorted from blood. These receptors were collected from a man aged 25 to 40 in good health.

The chain has TRBV13 and TRBJ2-7; D uncertain. Per the germline V gene, CDR1 is PRHDT and CDR2 is FYEKMQ (reference sequence). CDR3 size: 16 residues. V lost 5 bases, J lost 3 bases, and 20 bases lay in between. The CDR3 DNA sequence: TGTGCCAGCAGCCTACTGGCCAACCAGCGTAGCTACGAGCAGTACTTC. Translated: CASSLLANQRSYEQYF. The variable domain in full, with the rest retrieved from reference TRBV13 and TRBJ2-7, is AAGVIQSPRHLIKEKRETATLKCYPIPRHDTVYWYQQGPGQDPQFLISFYEKMQSDKGSIPDRFSAQQFSDYHSELNMSSLELGDSALYFCASSLLANQRSYEQYFGPGTRLTVT.

The chain employs TRBV5-1 and TRBJ2-1; 16 bases align to TRBD2. The CDR3 spans 17 residues. After removal of 4 bases from V and 6 bases from J, the junction contained 7 bases not matched to a gene. CDR1 SGHRS and CDR2 YFSETQ come from the germline V gene. In DNA form, the CDR3 reads TGCGCCAGCAGCCCGGGACTAGCGGGAGGGCCCGGCAATGAGCAGTTCTTC. It translates to CASSPGLAGGPGNEQFF.

This chain links TRBV27 with TRBJ1-2; D is perhaps TRBD1 (6 bases). The V gene's germline CDR1 is MNHEY and CDR2 SMNVEV (reference sequence). This CDR3 has 16 amino acids. Trimming stripped 2 bases from V and 4 bases from J, with 17 bases between. This chain's CDR3 is CASSLAGRGWGYGYTF. The CDR3 coding sequence is TGTGCCAGCAGTTTAGCAGGCAGGGGATGGGGCTATGGCTACACCTTC.

The chain combines TRBV7-2 with TRBJ2-7; the D gene is possibly TRBD2 (5 bases). The germline gives CDR1 SGHTA, CDR2 FQGNSA. Trimming took 5 bases from V and 3 from J, leaving 20 bases between them. The CDR3 is 16 amino acids. CDR3 in DNA: TGTGCCAGCAGCCGATACTCCGGCGGGTCGGGCTACGAGCAGTACTTC. As protein: CASSRYSGGSGYEQYF.

The gene calls are TRBV4-3 and TRBJ2-1, with D hard to call. This CDR3 contains 14 residues. Per the germline V gene, CDR1 is LGHNA and CDR2 is YSLEER. Deletions cut 1 base from V and 6 bases from J, with 10 bases between. The CDR3 coding sequence is TGCGCCAGCAGCCAAGTAGGACGGGCCAATGAGCAGTTCTTC. Translated: CASSQVGRANEQFF.

The chain is built from TRBV5-1 and TRBJ2-7; D unresolved. The CDR3 is made up of 15 amino acids. Trimming removed 2 bases from V and 7 bases from J, with 19 bases in between. Germline V lookup: CDR1 SGHRS, CDR2 YFSETQ. The CDR3 loop is CASSFFSTEPWEQYF. For the CDR3, the DNA is TGCGCCAGCAGCTTCTTTTCGACGGAACCATGGGAGCAGTACTTC.

The V gene is TRBV21-1, the J gene TRBJ2-7; the table's D call, TRBD1, has no DNA check behind it. TRBV21-1 is tagged as a pseudogene. The CDR3 loop spans 15 amino acids. This CDR3 is CASSNGHRGLYEQYF. CDR3 in DNA: TGTGCCAGCAGCAATGGACACAGGGGGCTCTACGAGCAGTACTTC.

The chain carries TRBV6-6 and TRBJ1-2; TRBD1 might be the D (5 bases). Trimming left V 2 bases short and J 6 bases short, with 10 bases between. The CDR3 has 13 residues. The germline gives CDR1 MNHNY, CDR2 SVGAGI (reference sequence). CDR3 bases: TGTGCCAGCAGTTACGAGGGGTCCGATGGCTACACCTTC. Amino acids: CASSYEGSDGYTF.

The rearrangement uses TRBV2 and TRBJ2-5; 9 bases agree with TRBD2. Germline V gene data show CDR1 as SNHLY and CDR2 as FYNNEI. J lost 5 bases, V lost 2 bases, and 9 bases had no gene match. The CDR3 consists of 16 residues. CDR3: CASSEYQRTSVETQYF. The CDR3 DNA reads as TGTGCCAGCAGTGAATACCAGCGGACTAGCGTCGAGACCCAGTACTTC.

This clone occurred once. The chain is built from TRBV15 and TRBJ2-2; D remains unclear. This CDR3 region has 15 residues. Between the trimmed V and J ends, which lost 4 bases and 2 bases, there was a span of 11 bases. Germline V gives CDR1 LNHNV, CDR2 YYDKDF (reference sequence). CDR3 sequence (DNA): TGTGCCACCAGCACCGCCGCAGATAACACCGGGGAGCTGTTTTTT. Translated: CATSTAADNTGELFF.

This chain connects TRBV27 to TRBJ2-2; D gene uncertain. CDR1 is MNHEY, CDR2 SMNVEV, per germline (reference sequence). This CDR3 region has 13 residues. V gave up 1 base and J gave up 8 bases, with 8 bases separating them. In nucleotides, the CDR3 is TGTGCCAGCAGTTTATTCCAAGGGGGGGAGCTGTTTTTT. It translates to CASSLFQGGELFF.

The chain carries TRBV27 and TRBJ2-1, with a possible D match to TRBD2 (6 bases). V was clipped by 8 bases and J by 5 bases, with 19 bases between them. CDR1 is MNHEY and CDR2 is SMNVEV in the germline V gene (reference sequence). CDR3 length: 15 residues. In DNA, the CDR3 is TGTGCCAGCTCTCAGCGGCTAGCGTATGACAATGAGCAGTTCTTC. It is translated as CASSQRLAYDNEQFF.

The rearrangement uses TRBV6-6 and TRBJ2-7; D unresolved. The length of the CDR3 is 12 residues. Germline V gene sequence: CDR1 MNHNY, CDR2 SVGAGI (reference sequence). V lost 3 bases and J 4 bases, leaving 7 bases between the germline ends. The CDR3 sequence is CASSYGEYEQYF. The CDR3 region has the DNA TGTGCCAGCAGTTATGGGGAATACGAGCAGTACTTC.

The CDR3 here is CASSRSVGGPSEQFF. The CDR3 coding sequence is TGTGCCAGCAGCCGAAGCGTGGGAGGGCCGAGTGAGCAGTTCTTC. The rearrangement uses TRBV7-9 and TRBJ2-1; 7 bases are a match to TRBD2. CDR3 length equals 15 residues. Germline-derived CDR1 and CDR2 are SEHNR and FQNEAQ (reference sequence). V lost 5 bases to trimming and J lost 9 bases; unmatched junction nucleotides: 13.

V and J are TRBV7-9 and TRBJ1-4; D is undetermined. The CDR3 contains 13 residues. CDR1 SEHNR and CDR2 FQNEAQ come from the germline V gene (reference sequence). V was pared by 3 bases and J by 3 bases, with 5 bases between. This CDR3 reads CASSFAANEKLFF. The CDR3, as DNA: TGTGCCAGCAGCTTCGCGGCTAATGAAAAACTGTTTTTT.

The gene calls are TRBV11-2 and TRBJ2-7, with 7 positions matching TRBD2. The V gene's germline CDR1 is SGHAT and CDR2 FQNNGV. This CDR3 spans 15 amino acids. The V and J ends lost 5 bases and 0 bases, in that order; junction bases with no gene match: 7. CDR3 loop: CASSGRGISSYEQYF. DNA of the CDR3: TGTGCCAGCAGCGGGCGGGGGATCAGCTCCTACGAGCAGTACTTC. The full variable domain, completed using reference TRBV11-2 and TRBJ2-7, is EAGVAQSPRYKIIEKRQSVAFWCNPISGHATLYWYQQILGQGPKLLIQFQNNGVVDDSQLPKDRFSAERLKGVDSTLKIQPAKLEDSAVYLCASSGRGISSYEQYFGPGTRLTVT.

V usage is TRBV28 and J usage is TRBJ1-1, with D unresolved. Trimming took 8 bases from V and 6 from J, leaving 13 bases between them. In germline, CDR1 is MDHEN, CDR2 SYDVKM. The CDR3 runs 12 residues. CDR3 loop: CASYRDWPEAFF. CDR3 nucleotide sequence: TGTGCCAGCTATAGGGATTGGCCTGAAGCTTTCTTT. Full variable domain (remainder filled in from reference TRBV28 and TRBJ1-1): DVKVTQSSRYLVKRTGEKVFLECVQDMDHENMFWYRQDPGLGLRLIYFSYDVKMKEKGDIPEGYSVSREKKERFSLILESASTNQTSMYLCASYRDWPEAFFGQGTRLTVV.

A single count supports this clone. The chain couples TRBV2 to TRBJ1-2; the D gene is possibly TRBD1 (6 bases). This CDR3 comprises 14 residues. With 8 bases removed from V and 6 bases from J, the gap between germline ends came to 19 bases. The germline CDR1 and CDR2 sequences are SNHLY and FYNNEI. The CDR3 spells CASVGGSGGHGYTF. The CDR3 nucleotides are TGTGCCAGCGTTGGAGGGTCCGGGGGGCATGGCTACACCTTC. Looking up the rest from reference TRBV2 and TRBJ1-2 gives the full variable domain: EPEVTQTPSHQVTQMGQEVILRCVPISNHLYFYWYRQILGQKVEFLVSFYNNEISEKSEIFDDQFSVERPDGSNFTLKIRSTKLEDSAMYFCASVGGSGGHGYTFGSGTRLTVV.

This CDR3 reads CASSSLGSGSLHEQFF. As DNA, the CDR3 is TGTGCCAGCAGTTCCCTGGGTAGCGGGAGTCTCCATGAGCAGTTCTTC. V and J are TRBV28 and TRBJ2-1, with 9 bases aligning to TRBD2. CDR3 length: 16 amino acids. V shed 4 bases and J 8 bases; nucleotides not matched to a gene: 12. CDR1 and CDR2 (germline): MDHEN, SYDVKM.